The 12 T cell receptor beta chains in this list originate from one sample, sequenced in a study of metastatic and nonmetastatic thyroid tumors. TCRdb used MiXCR to call clones anew from the PCR reads. Of 20,000 to 30,000 clones listed, approximately 20% are singletons. No treatment had been given to any patient before thyroid surgery. Sequencing was performed on blood. Receptors originate from a male donor with papillary thyroid cancer or a benign thyroid nodule (not recorded which). Some clones in this sample may be carry-over from other donors' samples.

This chain links TRBV25-1 with TRBJ1-4, with 9 nucleotides matching TRBD1. CDR3 length: 16 residues. The germline V gene encodes CDR1 MGHDK and CDR2 SYGVNS. Trimming at V came to 2 bases and at J to 11 bases, leaving 12 bases not matched to a gene. In DNA, the CDR3 is TGTGCCAGCAGTGAACTAACCGGGACAGGGCGAGAGAAACTGTTTTTT. As protein: CASSELTGTGREKLFF.

This clone appeared many times. This chain joins TRBV11-1 and TRBJ2-3; 11 nucleotides agree with TRBD2. Germline values: CDR1 SGHAT, CDR2 FQDESV (reference sequence). The CDR3 length is 15 residues. The trim removed 10 bases at V and 5 bases at J, leaving 11 bases unmatched. As DNA, the CDR3 is TGTGCCACCAACCCCACTAGCGGGAGTGTAGATACGCAGTATTTT. Its protein product is CATNPTSGSVDTQYF.

In the case of this clone: This could be a read error, since a much larger clone is one nucleotide away. Other DNA variants within this sample encode the same CDR3. This rearrangement joins TRBV5-4 to TRBJ2-7, with D perhaps TRBD1 (5 bases). V shed 0 bases and J shed 7 bases, with 5 bases lying between them. Germline assignment: CDR1 SGHNT and CDR2 YYREEE (reference sequence). The CDR3 extends over 11 amino acids. DNA for the CDR3: TGTGCCAGCAGCTTGGCAGGGGAGCAGTACTTC. Protein: CASSLAGEQYF. Supplemented by reference TRBV5-4 and TRBJ2-7, the full variable domain reads ETGVTQSPTHLIKTRGQQVTLRCSSQSGHNTVSWYQQALGQGPQFIFQYYREEENGRGNFPPRFSGLQFPNYSSELNVNALELDDSALYLCASSLAGEQYFGPGTRLTVT.

Notes on this clone: An end of the junction differs from the germline gene, which may be a read error. This sequence joins TRBV2 and TRBJ2-7; 7 positions match TRBD1. CDR1 SNHLY and CDR2 FYNNEI come from the germline V gene. The CDR3 covers 15 residues. This chain's CDR3 is CARSVGDSPTDEQYF. The DNA for the CDR3 is TGTGCCCGCAGTGTAGGGGACAGCCCTACAGACGAGCAGTACTTC.

The rearrangement uses TRBV27 and TRBJ1-2; D perhaps matches TRBD1 (5 bases). The CDR3 spans 12 residues. CDR1 and CDR2 from the germline V gene are MNHEY and SMNVEV (reference sequence). The V end lost 5 bases, the J end lost 13 bases, and 17 bases lay between the germline ends. The DNA of the CDR3 is TGTGCCAGCAGTGAAGAGGGGAATGTCTGCACCTTC. Translated: CASSEEGNVCTF.

The rearrangement joins TRBV5-6 to TRBJ2-7, with D unclear. The CDR3 has 13 residues. Looked up from germline, CDR1 is SGHDT and CDR2 is YYEEEE. The ends were cut back, 0 bases at V and 6 bases at J, with 10 bases in the middle. CDR3 coding DNA: TGTGCCAGCAGCTTGGGGTTCGGATTCGAGCAGTACTTC. Protein: CASSLGFGFEQYF.

This clone was found many times. The gene calls are TRBV6-4 and TRBJ2-7; D is ambiguous. Germline lookup yields CDR1 MRHNA and CDR2 SNTAGT. Deletions cut 3 bases from V and 0 bases from J, with 9 bases between. This CDR3 has 14 amino acids. This CDR3 reads CASSETESSYEQYF. Written as DNA, the CDR3 is TGTGCCAGCAGTGAAACGGAGAGCTCCTACGAGCAGTACTTC.

V usage is TRBV29-1 and J usage is TRBJ1-1; D unclear. This CDR3 has 11 residues. CDR1 SQVTM and CDR2 ANQGSEA come from the germline V gene. Trimming removed 5 bases at V and 6 bases at J, with 10 bases between. This CDR3 is CSVYQRAEAFF. Written as DNA, the CDR3 is TGCAGCGTTTATCAGAGGGCTGAAGCTTTCTTT. Full variable domain (remainder filled in from reference TRBV29-1 and TRBJ1-1): SAVISQKPSRDICQRGTSLTIQCQVDSQVTMMFWYRQQPGQSLTLIATANQGSEATYESGFVIDKFPISRPNLTFSTLTVSNMSPEDSSIYLCSVYQRAEAFFGQGTRLTVV.

This clone appeared a few times. The V and J genes are TRBV27 and TRBJ2-5; no clear D. The CDR3 has 11 amino acids. In germline, CDR1 is MNHEY, CDR2 SMNVEV (reference sequence). Trimming cost V 7 bases and J 5 bases, with 8 bases left between them. The CDR3 bases are TGTGCCAGCACTTTCGGGGAGACCCAGTACTTC. Translating it yields CASTFGETQYF.

V and J are TRBV4-3 and TRBJ1-2; D may be TRBD1 (5 bases). The V gene's germline CDR1 is LGHNA and CDR2 YSLEER. V lost 3 bases and J 6 bases, leaving 14 bases between the germline ends. The CDR3 has 14 amino acids. In DNA form, the CDR3 reads TGCGCCAGCAGCCACCCCCGGGGGGGGGATGGCTACACCTTC. Its translation is CASSHPRGGDGYTF.

Many counts were recorded for this clone. This chain connects TRBV2 to TRBJ2-7; 9 bases agree with TRBD1. The CDR3 is made up of 16 amino acids. CDR1 and CDR2 (germline): SNHLY, FYNNEI. With 6 bases clipped from V and 2 bases from J, the junction kept 11 bases outside the gene matches. CDR3 loop: CASRTGTGRSPYEQYF. DNA of the CDR3: TGTGCCAGCAGGACCGGGACAGGGAGGTCGCCCTACGAGCAGTACTTC. Together with reference TRBV2 and TRBJ2-7, the CDR3 gives the full variable domain: EPEVTQTPSHQVTQMGQEVILRCVPISNHLYFYWYRQILGQKVEFLVSFYNNEISEKSEIFDDQFSVERPDGSNFTLKIRSTKLEDSAMYFCASRTGTGRSPYEQYFGPGTRLTVT.

By sample share, this clone is medium-sized. The chain recombines TRBV10-3 with TRBJ2-7; TRBD1 agrees at 9 bases. Trimming took 6 bases from V and 3 from J; bases not matched to a gene: 6. This CDR3 is 14 amino acids long. Germline V gene sequence: CDR1 ENHRY, CDR2 SYGVKD. The CDR3 here is CAIREGQGVYEQYF. DNA for the CDR3: TGTGCCATCAGGGAGGGACAGGGAGTCTACGAGCAGTACTTC.